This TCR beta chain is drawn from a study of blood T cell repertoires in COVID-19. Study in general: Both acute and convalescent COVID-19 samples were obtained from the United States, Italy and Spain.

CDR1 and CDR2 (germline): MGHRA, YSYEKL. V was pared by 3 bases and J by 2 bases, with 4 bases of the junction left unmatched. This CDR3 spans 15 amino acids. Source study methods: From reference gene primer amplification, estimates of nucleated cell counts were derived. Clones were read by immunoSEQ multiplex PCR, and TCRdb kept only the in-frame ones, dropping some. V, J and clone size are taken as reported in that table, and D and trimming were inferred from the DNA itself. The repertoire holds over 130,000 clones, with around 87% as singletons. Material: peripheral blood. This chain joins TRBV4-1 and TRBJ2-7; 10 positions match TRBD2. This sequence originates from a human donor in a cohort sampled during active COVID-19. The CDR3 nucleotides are TGCGCCAGCAGCCACCTCGGGACTAGCGCCTACGAGCAGTACTTC. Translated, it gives CASSHLGTSAYEQYF.